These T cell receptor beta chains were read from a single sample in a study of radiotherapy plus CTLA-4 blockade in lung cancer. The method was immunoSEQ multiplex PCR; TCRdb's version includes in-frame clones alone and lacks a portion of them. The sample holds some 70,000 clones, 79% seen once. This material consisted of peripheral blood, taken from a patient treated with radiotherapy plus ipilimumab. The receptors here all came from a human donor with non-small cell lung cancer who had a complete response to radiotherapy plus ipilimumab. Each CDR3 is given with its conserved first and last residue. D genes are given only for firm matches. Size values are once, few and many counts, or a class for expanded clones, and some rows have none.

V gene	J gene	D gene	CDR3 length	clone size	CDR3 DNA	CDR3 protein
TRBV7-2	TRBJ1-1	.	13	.	TGTGCCAGCAGCACTGGCCCGAACACTGAAGCTTTCTTT	CASSTGPNTEAFF
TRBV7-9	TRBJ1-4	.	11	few	TGTGCCAGCAGCATCAATGAAAAACTGTTTTTT	CASSINEKLFF
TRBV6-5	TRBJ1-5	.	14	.	TGTGCCAGCAGTTCCGAGGCGGGAGTCCGGCCCCAGCATTTT	CASSSEAGVRPQHF
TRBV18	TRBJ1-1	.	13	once	TGTGCCAGCTCACCACTCCGAGACACTGAAGCTTTCTTT	CASSPLRDTEAFF
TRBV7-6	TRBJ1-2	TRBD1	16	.	TGTGCCAGCAGCCCTACTAGGACAGGCTGGAACTATGGCTACACCTTC	CASSPTRTGWNYGYTF
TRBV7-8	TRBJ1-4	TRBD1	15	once	TGTGCCAGCAGCCCCCCTCACAGGGGGATTGAAAAACTGTTTTTT	CASSPPHRGIEKLFF
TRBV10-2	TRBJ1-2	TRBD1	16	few	TGCGCCAGCGATACACCGGGACAGGGAGTCGCGGGCGGCTACACCTTC	CASDTPGQGVAGGYTF
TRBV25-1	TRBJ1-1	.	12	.	TGTGCCAGGGAGGGGGATTTCACTGAAGCTTTCTTT	CAREGDFTEAFF
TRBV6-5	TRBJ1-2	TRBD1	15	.	TGTGCCAGCAGTTACCGGGTACAGGGGATGAATGGCTACACCTTC	CASSYRVQGMNGYTF
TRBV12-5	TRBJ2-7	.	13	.	TGTGCTAGTGGTCCCCCCGGGGTCTACGAGCAGTACTTC	CASGPPGVYEQYF
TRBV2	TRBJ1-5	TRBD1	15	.	TGTGCCAGCAGTGAACTCCCACAGGGGGGTCAGCCCCAGCATTTT	CASSELPQGGQPQHF
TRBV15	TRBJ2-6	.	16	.	TGTGCCACCAGCAGAGATGTCAGCTCTGGGGCCAACGTCCTGACTTTC	CATSRDVSSGANVLTF
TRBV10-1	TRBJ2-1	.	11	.	TGCGCCAGCAGTGATGGAGGGAAGCAGTTCTTC	CASSDGGKQFF
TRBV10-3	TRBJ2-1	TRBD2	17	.	TGTGCCATCAGTGTACCCATTTCTAGCGGGAGTAGGAATGAGCAGTTCTTC	CAISVPISSGSRNEQFF
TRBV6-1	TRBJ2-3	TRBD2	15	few	TGTGCCAGCAGTCGCCTAGCGGGACCCACAGATACGCAGTATTTT	CASSRLAGPTDTQYF
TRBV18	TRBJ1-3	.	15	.	TGTGCCAGCTTACCTCGTTTAGCGTCTGGAAACACCATATATTTT	CASLPRLASGNTIYF
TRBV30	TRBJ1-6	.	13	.	TGTGCCTGGACCGTCTCCTATAATTCACCCCTCCACTTT	CAWTVSYNSPLHF
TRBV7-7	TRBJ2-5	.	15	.	TGTGCTAGCAGCTTAGAAGGGGGGGCTCCAGAGACCCAGTACTTC	CASSLEGGAPETQYF
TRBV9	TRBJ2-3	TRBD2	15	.	TGTGCCAGCAGCGTAGGGACTAGCGGGAGTGATACGCAGTATTTT	CASSVGTSGSDTQYF
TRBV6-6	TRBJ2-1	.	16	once	TGTGCCAGCAGTTCCCGGACAGGGAGGGGGTACAATGAGCAGTTCTTC	CASSSRTGRGYNEQFF
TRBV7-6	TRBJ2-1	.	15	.	TGTGCCAGCAGCCTCGCTCAAGGTCTATACAATGAGCAGTTCTTC	CASSLAQGLYNEQFF
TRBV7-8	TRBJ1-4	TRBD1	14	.	TGTGCCAGCAGCACCTACGGACAGGATGAAAAACTGTTTTTT	CASSTYGQDEKLFF
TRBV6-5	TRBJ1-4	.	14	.	TGTGCCAGCAGTCTAGGGAGTATGAAGGAAAAACTGTTTTTT	CASSLGSMKEKLFF
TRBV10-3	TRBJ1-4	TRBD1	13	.	TGTGCCACCAGGGGGCAGGTTAATGAAAAACTGTTTTTT	CATRGQVNEKLFF
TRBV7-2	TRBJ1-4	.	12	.	TGTGCCAGCAGCTTGGACAGTGCAAAACTGTTTTTT	CASSLDSAKLFF
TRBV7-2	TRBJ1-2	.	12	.	TGTGCCAGCAGCCTAACCCGGAGAGGCATCGGTTTC	CASSLTRRGIGF
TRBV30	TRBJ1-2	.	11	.	TGTGCCTGGAGTTACACCTATGGCTACACCTTC	CAWSYTYGYTF
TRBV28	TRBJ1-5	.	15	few	TGTGCCAGCACCCCTATGGGGGGGGGAAATCAGCCCCAGCATTTT	CASTPMGGGNQPQHF
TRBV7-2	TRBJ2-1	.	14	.	TGTGCCAGCAGCTCCACGGGACTGATCAATGAGCAGTTCTTC	CASSSTGLINEQFF
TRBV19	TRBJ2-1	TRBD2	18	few	TGTGCCAGTAGGGCGGGACTAGCGGTCAGGAGCTCCTACAATGAGCAGTTCTTC	CASRAGLAVRSSYNEQFF
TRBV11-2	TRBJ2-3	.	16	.	TGTGCCAGCAGCTTAGATCGAGGGCGGGGTACAGATACGCAGTATTTT	CASSLDRGRGTDTQYF
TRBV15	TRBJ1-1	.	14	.	TGTGCCACCAGCAGAGATCGGGGCAGCACTGAAGCTTTCTTT	CATSRDRGSTEAFF
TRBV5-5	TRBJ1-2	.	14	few	TGTGCCAGCGGCTACAGGGAGGATAGCTATGGCTACACCTTC	CASGYREDSYGYTF
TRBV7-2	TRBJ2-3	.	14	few	TGTGCCAGCAGCCCCCGGAGCCACACAGATACGCAGTATTTT	CASSPRSHTDTQYF
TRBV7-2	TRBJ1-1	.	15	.	TGTGCCAGCAGCTTCCCGACAGCATTGAACACTGAAGCTTTCTTT	CASSFPTALNTEAFF
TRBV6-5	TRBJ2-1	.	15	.	TGTGCCAGCACCCCCGGGGTAGCGGAGTACAATGAGCAGTTCTTC	CASTPGVAEYNEQFF
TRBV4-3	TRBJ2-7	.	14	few	TGCGCCAGCAGCCAAGGACAGCCATCCTACGAGCAGTACTTC	CASSQGQPSYEQYF
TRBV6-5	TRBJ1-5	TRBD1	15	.	TGTGCCAGCAGTCCGAGGACAGGCAGTCATCAGCCCCAGCATTTT	CASSPRTGSHQPQHF
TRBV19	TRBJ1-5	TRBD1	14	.	TGTGCCAGTAGTGTCACAGGGGACAATCAGCCCCAGCATTTT	CASSVTGDNQPQHF
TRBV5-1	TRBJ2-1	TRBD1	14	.	TGCGCCAGCAGCCTCAGGACAGGGGACAATGAGCAGTTCTTC	CASSLRTGDNEQFF
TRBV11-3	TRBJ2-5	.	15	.	TGTGCCAGCAGCTTACGGCCGGCAGGCGTGGAGACCCAGTACTTC	CASSLRPAGVETQYF
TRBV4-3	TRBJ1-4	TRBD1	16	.	TGCGCCAGCAGCCAAGATTCGGCAGGGGGCAGGGAAAAACTGTTTTTT	CASSQDSAGGREKLFF
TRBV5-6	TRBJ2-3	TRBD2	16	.	TGTGCCAGCAGCTTAACTAGCGGGGGGGGCACAGATACGCAGTATTTT	CASSLTSGGGTDTQYF
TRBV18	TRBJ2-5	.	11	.	TGTGCCAGCTCGGAAAGAGAGACCCAGTACTTC	CASSERETQYF
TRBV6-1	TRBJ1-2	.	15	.	TGTGCCAGCAGTGAAGGGGAGTTCACCTTCTATGGCTACACCTTC	CASSEGEFTFYGYTF
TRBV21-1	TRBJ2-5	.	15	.	TGTGCCAGCAGCTCGAGCGACAGGGGTAAAAAGACCCAGTACTTC	CASSSSDRGKKTQYF
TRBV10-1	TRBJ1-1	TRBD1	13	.	TGCGCCAGCAGTGAATCAGGGGGAATTGAAGCTTTCTTT	CASSESGGIEAFF
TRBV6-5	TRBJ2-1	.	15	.	TGTGCCAGCCGACCCACCGGGGGGCTCTACAATGAGCAGTTCTTC	CASRPTGGLYNEQFF
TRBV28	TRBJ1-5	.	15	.	TGTGCCAGCAGTTTACCACGGGAGTTTCATCAGCCCCAGCATTTT	CASSLPREFHQPQHF
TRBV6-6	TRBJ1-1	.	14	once	TGTGCCAGCAGTTACGGCAGGGGTGTAACTGAAGCTTTCTTT	CASSYGRGVTEAFF
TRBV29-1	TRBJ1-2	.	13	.	TGCAGCGTTGAAGAGCAGGGGAACTATGGCTACACCTTC	CSVEEQGNYGYTF
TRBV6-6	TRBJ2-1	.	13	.	TGTGCCTTAGGGGGGAGCTCCTACAATGAGCAGTTCTTC	CALGGSSYNEQFF
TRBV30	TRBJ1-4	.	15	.	TGTGCCTGGAGTGAGGGGCTAGGGGGTAATGAAAAACTGTTTTTT	CAWSEGLGGNEKLFF